The rows below give T cell receptor beta chains drawn from one sample of a study of control samples from healthy donors and cancer patients. The data were produced by immunoSEQ multiplex PCR, yet TCRdb's version contains in-frame clones alone and is incomplete. The sample lists tens of thousands of clones; about four fifths were seen once. The sample taken for sequencing was blood. These receptors originate from a man in his 70s in good health. CDR3s include the opening cysteine and the closing phenylalanine or tryptophan. The order of the fields is D gene, clone size, J gene, CDR3 length, V gene, CDR3 DNA, CDR3 protein. The D gene is left open where the match is weak. Only part of the rows carry a size: once, few, many, or a class if the clone is expanded.

NA	NA	TRBJ2-1	14	TRBV11-3	TGTGCCAGCAAAAGAGGGGGAGACTACAATGAGCAGTTCTTC	CASKRGGDYNEQFF
NA	NA	TRBJ2-1	17	TRBV28	TGTGCCAGCAGTTCATTCAGGGGCCCCTTAACCTACAATGAGCAGTTCTTC	CASSSFRGPLTYNEQFF
TRBD1	NA	TRBJ1-2	13	TRBV11-2	TGTGCCAGCAGCCTCGACAGGGACTATGGCTACACCTTC	CASSLDRDYGYTF
NA	NA	TRBJ1-1	15	TRBV28	TGTGCCAGCAGTCCCCCGGGTTCTATGAACACTGAAGCTTTCTTT	CASSPPGSMNTEAFF
TRBD1	once	TRBJ1-4	14	TRBV2	TGTGCCAGCCTCCGGGACAGGGTTAATGAAAAACTGTTTTTT	CASLRDRVNEKLFF
TRBD2	NA	TRBJ2-1	17	TRBV7-9	TGTGCCAGCAGCTCCCGTTGGGGACTACTGGCCTACAATGAGCAGTTCTTC	CASSSRWGLLAYNEQFF
NA	NA	TRBJ1-5	13	TRBV5-6	TGTGCCAGCAGCTTGGCCCCAGACCAGCCCCAGCATTTT	CASSLAPDQPQHF
NA	NA	TRBJ2-3	16	TRBV24-1	TGTGCCACCAGTGATGATAGGGGAGGACACACAGATACGCAGTATTTT	CATSDDRGGHTDTQYF
TRBD1	NA	TRBJ1-5	14	TRBV9	TGTGCCAGCAGCGTTGGGACAGGGAATCAGCCCCAGCATTTT	CASSVGTGNQPQHF
NA	NA	TRBJ2-5	15	TRBV7-8	TGTGCCAGCAGCTACCTAGGGACTCAACAAGAGACCCAGTACTTC	CASSYLGTQQETQYF
NA	NA	TRBJ2-2	14	TRBV6-5	TGTGCCAGCAGTTACTTGGGTTTACCCGGGGAGCTGTTTTTT	CASSYLGLPGELFF
NA	NA	TRBJ1-1	14	TRBV10-2	TGCGCCAGCAGTGAGCTGGGGGTAGACACTGAAGCTTTCTTT	CASSELGVDTEAFF
TRBD2	NA	TRBJ2-7	17	TRBV9	TGTGCCAGCAGCGTAACCGCGGGTAGCGGGAGCTCCTACGAGCAGTACTTC	CASSVTAGSGSSYEQYF
TRBD1	NA	TRBJ1-5	15	TRBV6-1	TGTGCCAGCAGTGATCCGACAGGGGGCGCCCAGCCCCAGCATTTT	CASSDPTGGAQPQHF
NA	NA	TRBJ1-3	13	TRBV6-6	TGTGCCAGCAGTTCCGCTCTTGGAAACACCATATATTTT	CASSSALGNTIYF
TRBD1	NA	TRBJ2-6	18	TRBV5-4	TGTGCCAGCAGCTTCCCGGGACAGGGGATCTCTGGGGCCAACGTCCTGACTTTC	CASSFPGQGISGANVLTF
NA	NA	TRBJ1-5	14	TRBV19	TGTGCCAGTAAGGTACAGGGCTCGAATCAGCCCCAGCATTTT	CASKVQGSNQPQHF
NA	NA	TRBJ2-4	16	TRBV28	TGTGCCAGCGAGCCAAGTGGGTTCCTAGCCAAAAACATTCAGTACTTC	CASEPSGFLAKNIQYF
NA	NA	TRBJ1-3	16	TRBV7-6	TGTGCCAGCAGCTTAGGGCCAGGCTACTCTGGAAACACCATATATTTT	CASSLGPGYSGNTIYF
NA	NA	TRBJ2-2	12	TRBV29-1	TGCAGCGTCCTCCTACCTACCGGGGAGCTGTTTTTT	CSVLLPTGELFF
NA	NA	TRBJ1-5	15	TRBV11-2	TGTGCCAGCAGCTTAGGCCTGAACGCCTATCAGCCCCAGCATTTT	CASSLGLNAYQPQHF
NA	NA	TRBJ1-4	13	TRBV18	TGTGCCAGCTCACCAAAGCCTAATGAAAAACTGTTTTTT	CASSPKPNEKLFF
NA	NA	TRBJ2-3	11	TRBV6-5	TGTGCCACCGGTAATTTTGATACGCAGTATTTT	CATGNFDTQYF
TRBD1	few	TRBJ1-1	13	TRBV6-5	TGTGCCAGCATTCGACAGGGGGCTAATGAAGCTTTCTTT	CASIRQGANEAFF
NA	NA	TRBJ2-6	16	TRBV5-1	TGCGCCAGCAGCTTGTCCTTTGCGACGGGGGCCAACGTCCTGACTTTC	CASSLSFATGANVLTF
NA	NA	TRBJ1-4	12	TRBV30	TGTGCCTGGAGCCTTCCCCCGGAAAAACTGTTTTTT	CAWSLPPEKLFF
NA	NA	TRBJ2-4	14	TRBV6-5	TGTGCCAGCAGCGGCAGGGTAGGCAAAAACATTCAGTACTTC	CASSGRVGKNIQYF
NA	NA	TRBJ2-4	16	TRBV2	TGTGCCAGCAGTTTAGATGGAACCGTAGCCAAAAACATTCAGTACTTC	CASSLDGTVAKNIQYF
NA	few	TRBJ2-3	15	TRBV11-3	TGTGCCAGCAGCTTGGGGGGACCGGTCACAGATACGCAGTATTTT	CASSLGGPVTDTQYF
NA	NA	TRBJ1-1	15	TRBV6-5	TGTGCCAGCAGTTACTCGTATAGGGGTGGAACTGAAGCTTTCTTT	CASSYSYRGGTEAFF
NA	NA	TRBJ2-1	13	TRBV5-6	TGTGCCAGCAGCTTTACTAGGTCGGACCATCAGTTCTTC	CASSFTRSDHQFF